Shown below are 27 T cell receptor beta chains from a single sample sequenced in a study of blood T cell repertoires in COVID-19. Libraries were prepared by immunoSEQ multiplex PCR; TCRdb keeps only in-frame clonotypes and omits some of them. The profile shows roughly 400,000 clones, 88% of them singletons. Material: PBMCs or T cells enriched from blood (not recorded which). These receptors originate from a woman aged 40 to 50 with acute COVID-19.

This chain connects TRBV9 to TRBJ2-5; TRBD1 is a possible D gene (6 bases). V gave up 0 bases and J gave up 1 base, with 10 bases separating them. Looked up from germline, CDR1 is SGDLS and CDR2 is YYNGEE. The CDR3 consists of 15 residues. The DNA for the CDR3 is TGTGCCAGCAGCGTAGGTACAGGGACCCAAGAGACCCAGTACTTC. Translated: CASSVGTGTQETQYF.

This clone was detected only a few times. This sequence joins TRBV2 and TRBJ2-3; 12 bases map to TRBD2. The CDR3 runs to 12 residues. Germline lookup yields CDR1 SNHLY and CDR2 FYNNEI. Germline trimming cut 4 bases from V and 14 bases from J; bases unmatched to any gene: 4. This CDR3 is CASSALAGGRYF. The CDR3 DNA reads TGTGCCAGCAGTGCTCTAGCGGGGGGGCGGTATTTT.

CDR3 protein: CASSSEYEQYF. The CDR3 coding sequence is TGTGCCAGCAGTTCGGAGTACGAGCAGTACTTC. V is TRBV6-5 and J is TRBJ2-7; D is undetermined. CDR3 length: 11 amino acids. V was pared by 4 bases and J by 4 bases, with 5 bases between. CDR1 MNHEY and CDR2 SVGAGI come from the germline V gene.

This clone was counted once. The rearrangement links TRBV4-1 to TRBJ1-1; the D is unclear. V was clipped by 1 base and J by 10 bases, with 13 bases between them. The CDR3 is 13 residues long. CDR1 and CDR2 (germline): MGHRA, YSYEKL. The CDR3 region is CASSQGGGFGAFF. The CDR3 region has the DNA TGCGCCAGCAGCCAAGGAGGAGGGTTTGGAGCTTTCTTT.

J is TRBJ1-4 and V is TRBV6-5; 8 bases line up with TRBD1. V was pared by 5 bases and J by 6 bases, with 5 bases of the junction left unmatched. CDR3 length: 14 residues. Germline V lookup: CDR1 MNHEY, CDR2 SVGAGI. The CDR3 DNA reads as TGTGCCAGCAGTCCCTACAGGGGGGATGAAAAACTGTTTTTT. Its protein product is CASSPYRGDEKLFF.

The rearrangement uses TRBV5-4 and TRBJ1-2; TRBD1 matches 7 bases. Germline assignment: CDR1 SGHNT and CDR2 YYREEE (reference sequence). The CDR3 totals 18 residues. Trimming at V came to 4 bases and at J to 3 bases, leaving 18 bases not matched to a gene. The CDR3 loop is CASSPRGGRGRRDYGYTF. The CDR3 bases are TGTGCCAGCAGCCCTAGAGGGGGCAGGGGGAGGCGAGACTATGGCTACACCTTC.

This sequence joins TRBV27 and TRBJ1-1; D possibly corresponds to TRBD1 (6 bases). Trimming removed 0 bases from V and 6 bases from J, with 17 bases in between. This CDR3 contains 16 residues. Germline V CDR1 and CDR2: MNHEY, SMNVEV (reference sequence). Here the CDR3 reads CASSLSWAGTRSEAFF. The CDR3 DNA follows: TGTGCCAGCAGTTTATCGTGGGCAGGGACACGGTCTGAAGCTTTCTTT.

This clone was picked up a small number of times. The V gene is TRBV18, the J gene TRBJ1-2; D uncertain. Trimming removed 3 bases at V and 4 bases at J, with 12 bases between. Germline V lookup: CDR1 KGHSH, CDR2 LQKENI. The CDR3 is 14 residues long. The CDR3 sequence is CASSPLAGPYGYTF. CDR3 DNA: TGTGCCAGCTCACCTTTGGCAGGTCCCTATGGCTACACCTTC.

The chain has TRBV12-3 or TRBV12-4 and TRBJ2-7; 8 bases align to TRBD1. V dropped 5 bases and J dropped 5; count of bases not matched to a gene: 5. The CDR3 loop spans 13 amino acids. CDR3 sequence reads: CASSIGTGNEQYF. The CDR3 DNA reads TGTGCCAGCAGTATCGGGACAGGTAACGAGCAGTACTTC.

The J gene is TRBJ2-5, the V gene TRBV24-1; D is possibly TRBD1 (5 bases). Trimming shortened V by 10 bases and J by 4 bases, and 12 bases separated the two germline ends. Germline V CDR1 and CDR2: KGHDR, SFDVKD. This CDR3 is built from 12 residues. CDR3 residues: CATRGGGETQYF. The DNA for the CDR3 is TGTGCCACTAGGGGTGGTGGAGAGACCCAGTACTTC.

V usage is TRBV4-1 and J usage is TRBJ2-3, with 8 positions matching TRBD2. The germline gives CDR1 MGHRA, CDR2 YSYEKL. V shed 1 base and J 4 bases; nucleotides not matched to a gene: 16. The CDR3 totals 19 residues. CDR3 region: CASSQAILGLVSWADTQYF. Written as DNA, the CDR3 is TGCGCCAGCAGCCAAGCGATCTTGGGACTAGTGAGTTGGGCAGATACGCAGTATTTT.

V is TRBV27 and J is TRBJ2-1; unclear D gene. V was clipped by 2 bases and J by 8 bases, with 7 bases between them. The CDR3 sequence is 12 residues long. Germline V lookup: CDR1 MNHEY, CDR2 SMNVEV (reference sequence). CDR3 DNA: TGTGCCAGCAGTTTAAATGGCTATGAGCAGTTCTTC. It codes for CASSLNGYEQFF.

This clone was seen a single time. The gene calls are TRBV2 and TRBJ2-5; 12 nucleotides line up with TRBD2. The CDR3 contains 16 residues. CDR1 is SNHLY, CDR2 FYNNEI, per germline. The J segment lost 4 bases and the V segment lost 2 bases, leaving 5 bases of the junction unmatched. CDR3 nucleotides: TGTGCCAGCAGTGAACTAGCGGGGGGGCCAAGAGAGACCCAGTACTTC. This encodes CASSELAGGPRETQYF.

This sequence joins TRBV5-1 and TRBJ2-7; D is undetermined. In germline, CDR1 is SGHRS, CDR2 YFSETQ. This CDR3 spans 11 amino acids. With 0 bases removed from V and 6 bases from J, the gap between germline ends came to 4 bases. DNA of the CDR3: TGCGCCAGCAGCTTGGCTACCGAGCAGTACTTC. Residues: CASSLATEQYF.

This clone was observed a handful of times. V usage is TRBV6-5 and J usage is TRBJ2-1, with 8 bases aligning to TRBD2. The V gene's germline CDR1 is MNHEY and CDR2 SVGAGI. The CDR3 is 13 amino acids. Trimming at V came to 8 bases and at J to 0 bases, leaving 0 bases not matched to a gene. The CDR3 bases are TGTGCCAGCCGGGAGGGCTCCTACAATGAGCAGTTCTTC. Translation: CASREGSYNEQFF.

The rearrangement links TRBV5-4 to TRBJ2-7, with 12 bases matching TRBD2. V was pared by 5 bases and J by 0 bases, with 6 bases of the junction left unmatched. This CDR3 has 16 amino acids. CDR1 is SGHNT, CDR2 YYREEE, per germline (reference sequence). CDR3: CASRGTSGPYSYEQYF. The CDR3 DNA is TGTGCCAGCAGAGGGACTAGCGGGCCTTACTCCTACGAGCAGTACTTC.

The CDR3 region has the DNA TGTGCCAGCAGTTATCAGGGGCCCTCTGGAAACACCATATATTTT. The encoded protein is CASSYQGPSGNTIYF. V and J are TRBV6-5 and TRBJ1-3, with a weak D call TRBD1 (6 bases). Germline loops: CDR1 MNHEY, CDR2 SVGAGI. The V end lost 3 bases, the J end lost 0 bases, and 9 bases lay between the germline ends. The CDR3 is 15 amino acids.

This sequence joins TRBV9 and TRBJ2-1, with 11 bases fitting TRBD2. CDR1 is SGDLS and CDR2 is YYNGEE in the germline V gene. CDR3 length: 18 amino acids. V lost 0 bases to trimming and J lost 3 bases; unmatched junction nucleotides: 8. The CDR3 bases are TGTGCCAGCAGCGTAGGGCTAGCGGGGGGCCTACGCTACAATGAGCAGTTCTTC. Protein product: CASSVGLAGGLRYNEQFF.

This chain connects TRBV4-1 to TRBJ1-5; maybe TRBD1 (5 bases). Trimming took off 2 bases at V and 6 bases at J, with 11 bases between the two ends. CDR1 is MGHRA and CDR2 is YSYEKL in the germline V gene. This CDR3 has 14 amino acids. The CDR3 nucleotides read TGCGCCAGCAGCCAATCCGGCGGGGGTCAGCCCCAGCATTTT. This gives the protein CASSQSGGGQPQHF.

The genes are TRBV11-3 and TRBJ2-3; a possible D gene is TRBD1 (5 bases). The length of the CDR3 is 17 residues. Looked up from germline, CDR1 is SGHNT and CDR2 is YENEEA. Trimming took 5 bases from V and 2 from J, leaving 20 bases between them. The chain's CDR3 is CASSAGRTDPPTDTQYF. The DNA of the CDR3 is TGTGCCAGCAGCGCAGGGCGGACCGATCCCCCCACAGATACGCAGTATTTT.

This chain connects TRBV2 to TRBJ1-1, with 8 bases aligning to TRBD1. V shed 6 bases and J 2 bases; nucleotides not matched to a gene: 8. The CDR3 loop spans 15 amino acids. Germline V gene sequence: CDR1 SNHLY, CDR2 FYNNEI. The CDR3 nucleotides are TGTGCCAGCAGCCAGCAGGGGGCGGGAAACACTGAAGCTTTCTTT. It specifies CASSQQGAGNTEAFF. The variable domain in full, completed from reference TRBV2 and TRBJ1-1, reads EPEVTQTPSHQVTQMGQEVILRCVPISNHLYFYWYRQILGQKVEFLVSFYNNEISEKSEIFDDQFSVERPDGSNFTLKIRSTKLEDSAMYFCASSQQGAGNTEAFFGQGTRLTVV.

The CDR3, as DNA: TGTGCCAGCAGCTCCAGGGGGCCCGACTATGGCTACACCTTC. The encoded protein is CASSSRGPDYGYTF. The chain combines TRBV7-9 with TRBJ1-2, with TRBD1 matching 8 bases. The J segment lost 3 bases and the V segment lost 4 bases, leaving 4 bases of the junction unmatched. The germline gives CDR1 SEHNR, CDR2 FQNEAQ (reference sequence). The CDR3 runs 14 residues. Filled out from reference TRBV7-9 and TRBJ1-2, the complete variable domain reads DTGVSQNPRHKITKRGQNVTFRCDPISEHNRLYWYRQTLGQGPEFLTYFQNEAQLEKSRLLSDRFSAERPKGSFSTLEIQRTEQGDSAMYLCASSSRGPDYGYTFGSGTRLTVV.

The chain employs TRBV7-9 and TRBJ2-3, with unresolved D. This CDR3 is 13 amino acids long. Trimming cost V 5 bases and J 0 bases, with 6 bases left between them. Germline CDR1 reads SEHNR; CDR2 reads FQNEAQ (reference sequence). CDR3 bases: TGTGCCAGCAGCCGGTTTAGCACAGATACGCAGTATTTT. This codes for CASSRFSTDTQYF.

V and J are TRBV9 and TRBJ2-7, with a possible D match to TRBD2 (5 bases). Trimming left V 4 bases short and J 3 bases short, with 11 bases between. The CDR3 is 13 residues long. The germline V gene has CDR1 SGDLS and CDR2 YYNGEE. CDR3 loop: CASSRADDYEQYF. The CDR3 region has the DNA TGTGCCAGCAGCCGAGCGGATGACTACGAGCAGTACTTC.

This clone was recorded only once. The CDR3 bases are TGCGCCAGCACCCCAGGGGGTGGAAACACCATATATTTT. Residues: CASTPGGGNTIYF. The rearrangement joins TRBV5-1 to TRBJ1-3, with 7 bases lining up with TRBD1. CDR1 and CDR2 from the germline V gene are SGHRS and YFSETQ. After removal of 6 bases from V and 3 bases from J, the junction contained 3 bases not matched to a gene. There are 13 residues in the CDR3.

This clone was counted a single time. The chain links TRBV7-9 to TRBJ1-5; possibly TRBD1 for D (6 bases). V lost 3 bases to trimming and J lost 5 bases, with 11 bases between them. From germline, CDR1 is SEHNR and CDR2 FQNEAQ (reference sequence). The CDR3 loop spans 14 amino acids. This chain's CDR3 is CASSFGGADQPQHF. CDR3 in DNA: TGTGCCAGCAGCTTTGGGGGCGCGGATCAGCCCCAGCATTTT.

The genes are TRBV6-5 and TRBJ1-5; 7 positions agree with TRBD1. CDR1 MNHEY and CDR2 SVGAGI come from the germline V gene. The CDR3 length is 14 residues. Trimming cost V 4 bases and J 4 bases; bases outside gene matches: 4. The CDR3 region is CASSSDRRNQPQHF. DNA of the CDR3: TGTGCCAGCAGTTCGGACAGGCGGAATCAGCCCCAGCATTTT.